Below are 10 T cell receptor beta chains sequenced from a single sample in a study of blood T cell repertoires in COVID-19. The data were produced by immunoSEQ multiplex PCR, yet TCRdb's version contains in-frame clones alone and is incomplete. The sample records about 220,000 clones, around 87% being singletons. Sample: PBMCs or T cells enriched from blood (not recorded which). The source of these receptors is a young man who had been exposed to COVID-19.

This chain uses TRBV5-1 with TRBJ1-4, with TRBD1 matching over 7 bases. CDR3 length: 15 residues. Germline V gives CDR1 SGHRS, CDR2 YFSETQ. The V and J ends lost 0 bases and 7 bases, in that order; junction bases with no gene match: 6. The CDR3 DNA reads TGCGCCAGCAGCTTGGATAGAGGGGGCGTTGAAAAACTGTTTTTT. Protein: CASSLDRGGVEKLFF. Filled out from reference TRBV5-1 and TRBJ1-4, the complete variable domain reads KAGVTQTPRYLIKTRGQQVTLSCSPISGHRSVSWYQQTPGQGLQFLFEYFSETQRNKGNFPGRFSGRQFSNSRSEMNVSTLELGDSALYLCASSLDRGGVEKLFFGSGTQLSVL.

The V and J genes are TRBV25-1 and TRBJ2-7, with 9 positions matching TRBD1. This CDR3 spans 13 amino acids. Trimming cost V 9 bases and J 7 bases; bases outside gene matches: 10. Germline CDR1 reads MGHDK; CDR2 reads SYGVNS. The CDR3 loop reads CASTQGAFMEQYF. The CDR3, as DNA: TGTGCCAGTACACAGGGGGCTTTTATGGAGCAGTACTTC.

CDR3 bases: TGTGCCAGCAGCTTTTTCGGTGGCACTGAAGCTTTCTTT. This translates into CASSFFGGTEAFF. The chain links TRBV5-6 to TRBJ1-1; D gene ambiguous. V was shortened by 2 bases and J by 4 bases, with 9 bases between the two germline ends. This CDR3 contains 13 residues. The germline CDR1 and CDR2 sequences are SGHDT and YYEEEE.

The chain recombines TRBV10-3 with TRBJ2-7, with unresolved D. Per germline, CDR1 ENHRY and CDR2 SYGVKD. CDR3 length: 11 residues. Trimming removed 3 bases at V and 5 bases at J, with 5 bases between. This CDR3 is CAISDLHEQYF. The CDR3 DNA sequence: TGTGCCATCAGTGATCTCCACGAGCAGTACTTC.

This chain uses TRBV2 with TRBJ2-7; 7 nucleotides match TRBD2. The CDR3 has 12 residues. From germline, CDR1 is SNHLY and CDR2 FYNNEI. Germline trimming cut 6 bases from V and 6 bases from J; bases unmatched to any gene: 5. The CDR3 DNA sequence: TGTGCCAGCAGAGTACTAGCGAGCGAGCAGTACTTC. Its protein is CASRVLASEQYF.

This chain connects TRBV4-2 to TRBJ2-7; 12 bases align to TRBD1. The CDR3 covers 15 residues. The junction had 4 bases not matched to a gene; V was cut back by 3 bases and J by 4 bases. Germline V gene lookup returns CDR1 LGHNA and CDR2 YNFKEQ. The CDR3 protein is CASSQPGQGAYEQYF. CDR3 bases: TGTGCCAGCAGCCAGCCGGGACAGGGGGCATACGAGCAGTACTTC.

The rearrangement joins TRBV19 to TRBJ1-5; D possibly corresponds to TRBD1 (5 bases). CDR1 and CDR2 (germline): LNHDA, SQIVND (reference sequence). V lost 7 bases and J 9 bases, leaving 13 bases between the germline ends. This CDR3 region has 12 residues. The CDR3, as DNA: TGTGCCAGTATGGGGGGTCCTGGGCCCCAGCATTTT. Translating gives CASMGGPGPQHF.

The chain recombines TRBV4-2 with TRBJ1-6; D is unresolved. In germline, CDR1 is LGHNA, CDR2 YNFKEQ. Deletions cut 0 bases from V and 4 bases from J, with 10 bases between. The CDR3 loop spans 16 amino acids. The CDR3 sequence is CASSQDEEPYNSPLHF. The CDR3, as DNA: TGTGCCAGCAGCCAAGATGAGGAACCTTATAATTCACCCCTCCACTTT.

The chain links TRBV5-1 to TRBJ1-6, with unresolved D. Germline V gene lookup returns CDR1 SGHRS and CDR2 YFSETQ. The CDR3 has 13 residues. V lost 5 bases to trimming and J lost 3 bases, with 6 bases between them. DNA of the CDR3: TGCGCCAGCAGAGTAGACTATAATTCACCCCTCCACTTT. Amino acid sequence: CASRVDYNSPLHF.

This clone showed up just once. The chain joins TRBV27 to TRBJ2-7, with 8 bases that match TRBD2. V was clipped by 4 bases and J by 5 bases; unmatched bases: 16. Germline CDR1 reads MNHEY; CDR2 reads SMNVEV (reference sequence). This CDR3 contains 17 residues. CDR3 amino acids: CASSSLGSGGFFDEQYF. The CDR3 region has the DNA TGTGCCAGCAGTTCCCTTGGGAGCGGGGGATTTTTCGACGAGCAGTACTTC.